This T cell receptor (delta chain) was sequenced in a study of human gamma delta and Vdelta1 T cells. Study findings and constraints: Reportedly, Delta One T cells were polyclonal and broadly targeted acute myeloid leukemia.

This clone was seen a handful of times. Its antigen is unknown. TCRdb applied CATT to the PCR reads for clone calling. In the table there are some 14,000 delta-chain clones, roughly 53% of which are singletons. Trimming took 6 bases from V and 1 from J, leaving 27 bases between them. CDR1 is TSWWSYY, CDR2 QGS, per germline. The CDR3 is made up of 19 amino acids. The V call is TRDV1, the J call TRDJ1; D remains ambiguous. The receptor was derived from a human donor in good health. Material: Vdelta1 gamma-delta T cells from blood grown in culture (DOT cells). The CDR3: CALGDETGSGFQGTDKLIF. Written as DNA, the CDR3 is TGTGCTCTTGGTGACGAAACCGGGAGCGGTTTCCAAGGCACCGATAAACTCATCTTT.